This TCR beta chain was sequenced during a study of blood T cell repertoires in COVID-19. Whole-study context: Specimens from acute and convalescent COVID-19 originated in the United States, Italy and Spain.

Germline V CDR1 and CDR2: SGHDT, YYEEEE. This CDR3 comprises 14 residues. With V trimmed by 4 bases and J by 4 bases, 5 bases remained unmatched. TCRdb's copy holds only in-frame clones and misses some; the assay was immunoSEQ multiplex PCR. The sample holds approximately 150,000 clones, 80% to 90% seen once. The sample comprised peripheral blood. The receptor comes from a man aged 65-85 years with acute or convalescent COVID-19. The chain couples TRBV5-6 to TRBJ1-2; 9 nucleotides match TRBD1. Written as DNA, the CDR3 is TGTGCCAGCAGCAGGGACAGGGTGGGCTATGGCTACACCTTC. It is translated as CASSRDRVGYGYTF.